This passage covers 3 T cell receptor beta chains from one sample sequenced in a study of cytomegalovirus exposure and HLA in healthy donors. Some clones are missing from TCRdb's copy, which holds only in-frame ones; the method was immunoSEQ multiplex PCR. This table holds roughly 220,000 clones, 90% to 95% found once. Sequenced material: PBMCs. The receptors derive from a young woman in good health and CMV-seronegative.

V usage is TRBV27 and J usage is TRBJ1-4, with D unclear. CDR1 MNHEY and CDR2 SMNVEV come from the germline V gene (reference sequence). Trimming removed 3 bases at V and 3 bases at J, with 11 bases between. CDR3 length equals 15 residues. The CDR3 loop reads CASSFGGGPNEKLFF. The CDR3 DNA reads TGTGCCAGCAGTTTTGGAGGCGGACCTAATGAAAAACTGTTTTTT. The full variable domain, in which reference TRBV27 and TRBJ1-4 provide the parts outside the CDR3, is EAQVTQNPRYLITVTGKKLTVTCSQNMNHEYMSWYRQDPGLGLRQIYYSMNVEVTDKGDVPEGYKVSRKEKRNFPLILESPSPNQTSLYFCASSFGGGPNEKLFFGSGTQLSVL.

The rearrangement uses TRBV5-1 and TRBJ2-1, with 10 bases matching TRBD2. This CDR3 is 16 amino acids long. V shed 4 bases and J 3 bases; nucleotides not matched to a gene: 7. Germline V gene lookup returns CDR1 SGHRS and CDR2 YFSETQ. The CDR3 bases are TGCGCCAGCAGCCCAATGGTAGCGGGGGGCTACAATGAGCAGTTCTTC. This codes for CASSPMVAGGYNEQFF.

V gene TRBV19 combines with J gene TRBJ1-1; D not certain. V was pared by 3 bases and J by 1 base, with 15 bases between. The length of the CDR3 is 16 residues. Germline lookup yields CDR1 LNHDA and CDR2 SQIVND (reference sequence). This chain's CDR3 is CASSISGEGKNTEAFF. The CDR3 coding sequence is TGTGCCAGTAGTATTTCCGGGGAAGGTAAGAACACTGAAGCTTTCTTT.